The 21 T cell receptor beta chains given below trace back to one sample, sequenced in a study of blood T cells in healthy people across ages. A J-beta primer mix and a sample-barcoded 5' primer were used in a second PCR of roughly 7 to 12 cycles. Using its own MiXCR run on the 5' RACE reads, TCRdb lists one record per CDR3 protein. The table has over a million distinct CDR3 sequences, 40% to 45% seen once. The sequenced sample was blood. Source of these receptors: a woman aged 55-70 years in good health.

This clonotype was seen a handful of times. The J gene is TRBJ1-2, the V gene TRBV5-1; D is unresolved. Germline V gene lookup returns CDR1 SGHRS and CDR2 YFSETQ. The CDR3 spans 12 residues. The V and J ends lost 5 bases and 3 bases respectively, with 8 bases between them. The CDR3 here is CASSTGYYGYTF. Here the CDR3 DNA reads TGCGCCAGCAGTACTGGATACTATGGCTACACCTTC.

This clonotype was seen a handful of times. The V call is TRBV12-3 or TRBV12-4, the J call TRBJ2-5, with D possibly matching TRBD1 (5 bases). The CDR3 consists of 16 residues. The V end was cut by 6 bases, the J end by 2 bases, with 19 bases between. The CDR3 is CASSSRQTLLQETQYF. DNA of the CDR3: TGTGCCAGCAGCTCCAGACAGACGCTCTTACAAGAGACCCAGTACTTC.

The V call is TRBV11-1, the J call TRBJ2-7; D call uncertain. Germline CDR1 is SGHAT and CDR2 is FQDESV (reference sequence). The V end was cut by 3 bases, the J end by 0 bases, with 18 bases between. The CDR3 spans 17 residues. The CDR3 protein is CASSFRATPLYSYEQYF. The CDR3 nucleotides are TGTGCCAGCAGCTTTCGGGCGACTCCCCTCTACTCCTACGAGCAGTACTTC.

The rearrangement joins TRBV7-3 to TRBJ2-2; D might be TRBD1 or TRBD2, each matching 5 bases. V gave up 2 bases and J gave up 7 bases, with 17 bases separating them. The CDR3 extends over 16 amino acids. Per the germline V gene, CDR1 is SGHTA and CDR2 is FQGTGA. CDR3 coding DNA: TGTGCCAGCAGCTTATTCGCAGTCTCTGGGGGCGGGGAGCTGTTTTTT. Residues: CASSLFAVSGGGELFF.

The chain employs TRBV7-9 and TRBJ2-7; the D gene is possibly TRBD1 (6 bases). The CDR3 loop spans 13 amino acids. CDR1 is SEHNR and CDR2 is FQNEAQ in the germline V gene (reference sequence). Trimming shortened V by 2 bases and J by 4 bases, and 9 bases separated the two germline ends. The CDR3 loop reads CASSLPTGYEQYF. The CDR3 DNA sequence: TGTGCCAGCAGCTTACCTACAGGGTACGAGCAGTACTTC.

This chain links TRBV20-1 with TRBJ2-5, with a weak D call TRBD2 (6 bases). This CDR3 region has 17 residues. Trimming stripped 3 bases from V and 2 bases from J, with 22 bases between. Germline values: CDR1 DFQATT, CDR2 SNEGSKA (reference sequence). CDR3 nucleotides: TGCAGTGCTAGGGGGCGCCCCTCGCGGGACCTACAAGAGACCCAGTACTTC. Amino acids: CSARGRPSRDLQETQYF.

The V and J genes are TRBV4-1 and TRBJ1-2; 7 bases align to TRBD1. V trimming: 7 bases; J trimming: 8 bases; junction bases outside the gene matches: 7. Germline assignment: CDR1 MGHRA and CDR2 YSYEKL. The CDR3 is 12 amino acids. CDR3 DNA: TGCGCCAGCAAAGCAGGGGGAGGAGGCTACACCTTC. Its translation: CASKAGGGGYTF.

This clonotype was recorded a few times. The chain is built from TRBV20-1 and TRBJ2-1, with a possible D match to TRBD2 (5 bases). Trimming took 2 bases from V and 1 from J, leaving 12 bases between them. This CDR3 spans 15 amino acids. CDR1 is DFQATT, CDR2 SNEGSKA, per germline (reference sequence). CDR3 DNA: TGCAGTGCTAGACCGTTGAGAGGGTCCTACAATGAGCAGTTCTTC. It yields the protein CSARPLRGSYNEQFF.

This sequence joins TRBV6-1 and TRBJ2-5; no firm D call. The CDR3 spans 15 residues. The germline CDR1 and CDR2 sequences are MNHNS and SASEGT. V dropped 0 bases and J dropped 0 bases, with 8 bases sitting between them. The CDR3 DNA reads as TGTGCCAGCAGTGAAGCGCGCTCGTACCAAGAGACCCAGTACTTC. Amino acids: CASSEARSYQETQYF.

This clonotype showed up many times. This sequence joins TRBV27 and TRBJ2-3; maybe TRBD2 (5 bases). The germline V gene has CDR1 MNHEY and CDR2 SMNVEV (reference sequence). V was shortened by 6 bases and J by 0 bases, with 13 bases between the two germline ends. There are 15 residues in the CDR3. The CDR3 region has the DNA TGTGCCAGCAGCTTTAGCGTCTCTAGCACAGATACGCAGTATTTT. The encoded protein is CASSFSVSSTDTQYF.

This clonotype was observed many times. The genes are TRBV29-1 and TRBJ2-1; 8 bases line up with TRBD2. J lost 0 bases, V lost 1 base, and 5 bases had no gene match. Germline-derived CDR1 and CDR2 are SQVTM and ANQGSEA. The CDR3 spans 16 residues. Written as DNA, the CDR3 is TGCAGCGTTGAAGGGCTAGCGGGCAACTCCTACAATGAGCAGTTCTTC. Amino acids: CSVEGLAGNSYNEQFF.

V gene TRBV11-2 combines with J gene TRBJ2-7, with 9 bases lining up with TRBD2. CDR1 is SGHAT and CDR2 is FQNNGV in the germline V gene. The CDR3 consists of 14 residues. V lost 5 bases, J lost 3 bases, and 5 bases stayed unmatched. The CDR3 nucleotides are TGTGCCAGCAGCCCGATACTAGCGGGCTACGAGCAGTACTTC. Translating it yields CASSPILAGYEQYF.

There are a few counts of this clonotype. The rearrangement uses TRBV4-2 and TRBJ2-3, with 11 nucleotides matching TRBD2. After removal of 1 base from V and 4 bases from J, the junction contained 10 bases not matched to a gene. Germline V gene sequence: CDR1 LGHNA, CDR2 YNFKEQ. CDR3 length: 18 residues. CDR3 sequence: CASSQGIAGGPAPDTQYF. CDR3 nucleotide sequence: TGTGCCAGCAGCCAAGGGATAGCGGGAGGGCCCGCGCCAGATACGCAGTATTTT.

The genes are TRBV3-1 and TRBJ2-4, with D hard to call. The assigned J gene may be wrong: the sequence end matches TRBJ2-7 better. The CDR3 covers 15 residues. Germline assignment: CDR1 LGHDT and CDR2 YNNKEL (reference sequence). CDR3 residues: CASSQAWSSDYEQYF. The CDR3 DNA is TGTGCCAGCAGCCAAGCGTGGTCTTCAGACTACGAGCAGTACTTC.

The chain employs TRBV9 and TRBJ2-1, with D tentatively TRBD2 (7 bases). The CDR3 is 17 residues long. Trimming removed 4 bases from V and 13 bases from J, with 30 bases in between. CDR1 and CDR2 (germline): SGDLS, YYNGEE. The CDR3 region has the DNA TGTGCCAGCAGCATTGACCCCCCGGGGGGCAGGCAGGAGACCCAGTTCTTC. It encodes CASSIDPPGGRQETQFF. The full variable domain, rest sourced from reference TRBV9 and TRBJ2-1, is DSGVTQTPKHLITATGQRVTLRCSPRSGDLSVYWYQQSLDQGLQFLIQYYNGEERAKGNILERFSAQQFPDLHSELNLSSLELGDSALYFCASSIDPPGGRQETQFFGPGTRLTVL.

The genes are TRBV3-1 and TRBJ2-5, with D possibly matching TRBD2 (5 bases). The CDR3 spans 15 residues. V was pared by 1 base and J by 2 bases, with 11 bases between. Germline lookup yields CDR1 LGHDT and CDR2 YNNKEL (reference sequence). The CDR3, as DNA: TGTGCCAGCAGCCAAGCCGGGAAAGATCAAGAGACCCAGTACTTC. Translating gives CASSQAGKDQETQYF.

The CDR3 DNA follows: TGTGCCAGCAGACCACACAGGGGGTCAGACGAGCAGTACTTC. Amino acid sequence: CASRPHRGSDEQYF. This chain joins TRBV6-4 and TRBJ2-4, with 8 bases matching TRBD1. The last part of the DNA fits TRBJ2-7 better; the J call may be wrong. Looked up from germline, CDR1 is MRHNA and CDR2 is SNTAGT. This CDR3 comprises 14 residues.

V and J are TRBV4-2 and TRBJ2-5; possible D gene TRBD1, 5 bases. The germline CDR1 and CDR2 sequences are LGHNA and YNFKEQ. Trimming left V 0 bases short and J 5 bases short, with 10 bases between. This CDR3 has 14 residues. In nucleotides, the CDR3 is TGTGCCAGCAGCCAAGAGACAGAAGGGGAGACCCAGTACTTC. It encodes CASSQETEGETQYF.

The rearrangement links TRBV11-2 to TRBJ2-5; no firm D call. Trimming left V 4 bases short and J 5 bases short, with 14 bases between. Germline-derived CDR1 and CDR2 are SGHAT and FQNNGV. CDR3 length: 14 residues. The CDR3 DNA reads TGTGCCAGCAGCTCCCTCCTAGAGTGGGAGACCCAGTACTTC. This encodes CASSSLLEWETQYF.

On this clonotype itself: An end of the junction does not agree with germline; a read error may underlie this. This chain connects TRBV9 to TRBJ2-3; 16 positions agree with TRBD2. The CDR3 is made up of 19 amino acids. Germline values: CDR1 SGDLS, CDR2 YYNGEE. CDR3 amino acids: CAGSRPPGLAGGGSDTQYF. CDR3 in DNA: TGTGCCGGCAGTCGCCCCCCGGGACTAGCGGGAGGGGGGTCAGATACGCAGTATTTT. The full variable domain, completed using reference TRBV9 and TRBJ2-3, is DSGVTQTPKHLITATGQRVTLRCSPRSGDLSVYWYQQSLDQGLQFLIQYYNGEERAKGNILERFSAQQFPDLHSELNLSSLELGDSALYFCAGSRPPGLAGGGSDTQYFGPGTRLTVL.

The chain carries TRBV12-3 or TRBV12-4 and TRBJ2-3; D unresolved. The CDR3 sequence is 14 residues long. Trimming cost V 6 bases and J 4 bases, with 14 bases left between them. DNA of the CDR3: TGTGCCAGCAGCAAGATCCAGTGGGCAGATACGCAGTATTTT. Translation gives CASSKIQWADTQYF.